This record covers a single TCR beta chain. Within the sample, other DNA sequences also encode this same CDR3. Per the germline V gene, CDR1 is MDHEN and CDR2 is SYDVKM. This CDR3 has 13 amino acids. V lost 6 bases, J lost 2 bases, and 8 bases lay in between. The assay was immunoSEQ multiplex PCR, and TCRdb's table has in-frame clones only and misses some. This sample has about 510,000 clones, with 90% to 97% found just once. This sample is part of a study of shared clonotypes between healthy human individuals. The sequenced sample was naive CD4+ T cells sorted from blood. Stated subset: CD45RA+ positively selected. The V and J genes are TRBV28 and TRBJ1-3, with a possible D match to TRBD1 (5 bases). This clonotype was sampled from a woman in her twenties or thirties in good health. The CDR3 DNA sequence: TGTGCCAGCAGCCTGGACACTGGAAACACCATATATTTT. Translated: CASSLDTGNTIYF. Filled out from reference TRBV28 and TRBJ1-3, the complete variable domain reads DVKVTQSSRYLVKRTGEKVFLECVQDMDHENMFWYRQDPGLGLRLIYFSYDVKMKEKGDIPEGYSVSREKKERFSLILESASTNQTSMYLCASSLDTGNTIYFGEGSWLTVV.